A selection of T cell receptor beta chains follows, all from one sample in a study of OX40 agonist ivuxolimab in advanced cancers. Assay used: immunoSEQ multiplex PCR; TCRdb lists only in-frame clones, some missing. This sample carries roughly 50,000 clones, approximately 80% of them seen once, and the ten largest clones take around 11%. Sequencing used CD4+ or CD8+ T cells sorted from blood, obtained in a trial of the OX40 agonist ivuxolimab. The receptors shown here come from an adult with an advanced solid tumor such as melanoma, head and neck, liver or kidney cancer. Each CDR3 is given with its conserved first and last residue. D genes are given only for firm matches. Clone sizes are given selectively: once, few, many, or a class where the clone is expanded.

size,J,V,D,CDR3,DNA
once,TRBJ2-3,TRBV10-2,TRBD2,CASSGSSGGGSTDTQYF,TGCGCCAGCAGTGGATCCAGCGGGGGAGGAAGCACAGATACGCAGTATTTT
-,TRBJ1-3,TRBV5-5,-,CASSLSLSSGNTIYF,TGTGCCAGCAGCTTATCGTTAAGCTCTGGAAACACCATATATTTT
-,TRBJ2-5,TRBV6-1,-,CASSEAQGDGETQYF,TGTGCCAGCAGTGAAGCGCAGGGAGACGGGGAGACCCAGTACTTC
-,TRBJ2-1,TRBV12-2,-,CASRLKGGLAGPSYNEQFF,TGTGCAAGTCGCCTCAAGGGGGGGCTAGCGGGTCCCTCCTACAATGAGCAGTTCTTC
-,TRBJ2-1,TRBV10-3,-,CAISESYGQGEQFF,TGTGCCATCAGTGAGTCTTATGGACAAGGGGAGCAGTTCTTC
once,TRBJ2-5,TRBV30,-,CAWTSGLQETQYF,TGTGCCTGGACCTCAGGCCTACAAGAGACCCAGTACTTC
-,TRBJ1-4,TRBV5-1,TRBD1,CASSLWTGDEKLFF,TGCGCCAGCAGCTTATGGACAGGGGATGAAAAACTGTTTTTT
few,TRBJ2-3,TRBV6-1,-,CASSESGLGTQYF,TGTGCCAGCAGTGAGTCGGGGTTGGGGACGCAGTATTTT
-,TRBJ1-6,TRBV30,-,CALLSASSSYNSPLHF,TGTGCCCTGCTTTCGGCCTCCAGCTCCTATAATTCACCCCTCCACTTT
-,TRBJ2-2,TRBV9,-,CASSVAGSTGELFF,TGTGCCAGCAGCGTAGCGGGGTCCACCGGGGAGCTGTTTTTT
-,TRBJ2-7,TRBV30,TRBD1,CAWAGLWTGQAQYF,TGTGCCTGGGCTGGCCTGTGGACAGGTCAAGCGCAGTACTTC
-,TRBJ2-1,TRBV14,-,CASSPGQYNEQFF,TGTGCCAGCAGCCCCGGACAATACAATGAGCAGTTCTTC
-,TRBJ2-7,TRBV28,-,CASSLSSSGATLGEQYF,TGTGCCAGCAGTTTATCCTCCTCGGGAGCTACCCTAGGGGAGCAGTACTTC
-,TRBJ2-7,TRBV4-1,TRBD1,CASSPGQGGTYEQYF,TGCGCCAGCAGCCCCGGACAGGGCGGTACCTACGAGCAGTACTTC
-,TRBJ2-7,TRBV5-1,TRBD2,CASSSTGLAPYEQYF,TGCGCCAGCAGCTCCACGGGACTAGCCCCCTACGAGCAGTACTTC
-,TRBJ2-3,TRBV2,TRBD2,CASRSSGGASDTQYF,TGTGCCAGCCGATCTAGCGGGGGGGCCTCGGATACGCAGTATTTT
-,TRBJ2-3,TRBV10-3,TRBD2,CAISALAGMRDTQYF,TGTGCCATCAGCGCACTAGCGGGGATGCGGGATACGCAGTATTTT
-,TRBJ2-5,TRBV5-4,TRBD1,CASSWGQGGRETQYF,TGTGCCAGCAGCTGGGGACAGGGGGGGAGAGAGACCCAGTACTTC
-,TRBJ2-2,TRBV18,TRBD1,CASQGVWSTGELFF,TGTGCCAGCCAGGGGGTTTGGAGCACCGGGGAGCTGTTTTTT
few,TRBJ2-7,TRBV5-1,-,CASSLGGTGYYEQYF,TGCGCCAGCAGCTTGGGGGGCACAGGATACTACGAGCAGTACTTC
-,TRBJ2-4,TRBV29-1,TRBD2,CSGALAAIQYF,TGCAGCGGCGCACTAGCGGCCATTCAGTACTTC
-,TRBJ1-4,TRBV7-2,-,CASSLWAGLNEKLFF,TGTGCCAGCAGCTTATGGGCAGGCCTTAATGAAAAACTGTTTTTT
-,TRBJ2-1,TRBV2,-,CASSDSRFEQFF,TGTGCCAGCAGTGATAGTCGTTTTGAGCAGTTCTTC
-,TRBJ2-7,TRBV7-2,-,CASSIRGGGGSYEQYF,TGTGCCAGCAGCATAAGAGGGGGCGGGGGTTCCTACGAGCAGTACTTC
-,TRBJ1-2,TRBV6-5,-,CASTSWSWGYGYTF,TGTGCCAGCACCTCCTGGTCGTGGGGCTATGGCTACACCTTC
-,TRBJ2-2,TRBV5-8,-,CASRGVLEPEDTGELFF,TGTGCCAGCAGGGGGGTGTTGGAGCCGGAGGACACCGGGGAGCTGTTTTTT
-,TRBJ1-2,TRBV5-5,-,CASRRRGGYTF,TGTGCCAGCAGACGGCGCGGGGGCTACACCTTC
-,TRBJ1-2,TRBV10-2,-,CASSAGIREDYGYTF,TGCGCCAGCAGTGCTGGGATACGGGAGGACTATGGCTACACCTTC
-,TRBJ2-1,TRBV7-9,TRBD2,CASSLARAFGLADEQFF,TGTGCCAGCAGCTTAGCCAGGGCGTTCGGGCTAGCGGATGAGCAGTTCTTC
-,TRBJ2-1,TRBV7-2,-,CASSDGSYNEQFF,TGTGCCAGCAGTGACGGCTCCTACAATGAGCAGTTCTTC
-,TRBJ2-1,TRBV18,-,CASSVLGGSNEQFF,TGTGCCAGCTCCGTTCTCGGGGGATCTAATGAGCAGTTCTTC
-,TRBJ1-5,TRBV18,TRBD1,CASSRSQGGRQPQHF,TGTGCCAGCTCACGTTCCCAGGGGGGGCGGCAGCCCCAGCATTTT
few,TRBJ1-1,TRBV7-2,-,CASFLLVNTEAFF,TGTGCCTCTTTTCTGTTGGTGAACACTGAAGCTTTCTTT
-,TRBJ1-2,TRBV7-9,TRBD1,CASSSQGRYGYTF,TGTGCCAGCAGCTCACAGGGGAGATATGGCTACACCTTC
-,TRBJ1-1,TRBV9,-,CASSRTLNTEAFF,TGTGCCAGCAGCAGGACATTGAACACTGAAGCTTTCTTT
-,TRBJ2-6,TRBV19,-,CASSIRDRGFAGANVLTF,TGTGCCAGTAGTATCCGAGATAGGGGTTTCGCTGGGGCCAACGTCCTGACTTTC
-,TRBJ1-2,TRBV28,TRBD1,CASSFRDRANYGYTF,TGTGCCAGCAGTTTCCGGGACAGAGCTAACTATGGCTACACCTTC
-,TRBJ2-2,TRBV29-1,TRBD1,CSVGTTGVGTGELFF,TGCAGCGTCGGAACGACAGGGGTGGGCACCGGGGAGCTGTTTTTT
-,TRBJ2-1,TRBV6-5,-,CASSYNRELYNEQFF,TGTGCCAGCAGTTACAATCGGGAGCTCTACAATGAGCAGTTCTTC
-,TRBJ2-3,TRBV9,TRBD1,CASSARTGGSTDTQYF,TGTGCCAGCAGCGCTAGGACAGGGGGTAGCACAGATACGCAGTATTTT
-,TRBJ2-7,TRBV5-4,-,CASSDATGISYEQYF,TGTGCCAGCAGCGATGCTACGGGGATCTCCTACGAGCAGTACTTC
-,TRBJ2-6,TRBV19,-,CASSIGRYSGANVLTF,TGTGCCAGTAGTATCGGACGGTACTCTGGGGCCAACGTCCTGACTTTC
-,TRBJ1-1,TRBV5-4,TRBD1,CASSLAQGAPNTEAFF,TGTGCCAGCAGCTTGGCACAGGGGGCTCCGAACACTGAAGCTTTCTTT
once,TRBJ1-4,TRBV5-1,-,CASSLAPTGTNEKLFF,TGCGCCAGCAGCTTGGCCCCGACAGGAACTAATGAAAAACTGTTTTTT
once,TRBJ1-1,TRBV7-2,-,CASSSSSTGATEAFF,TGTGCCAGCAGCTCTAGCTCGACAGGAGCCACTGAAGCTTTCTTT